The 26 T cell receptor beta chains below all came from one sample that was sequenced in a study of cytomegalovirus exposure and HLA in healthy donors. Researchers ran the PCR with 60 Vbeta and 13 Jbeta primers. The repertoire was sequenced with immunoSEQ multiplex PCR; TCRdb's copy has only in-frame clones and lacks some. This repertoire shows approximately 190,000 clones, over 60% found once; its top ten account for approximately 2.1%. The sequencing sample was made of PBMCs. The receptors were sampled from a woman under 40 in good health and CMV-seropositive.

This chain uses TRBV7-9 with TRBJ2-6; no clear D gene. Trimming pared 1 base from V and 4 bases from J, leaving 17 bases between. The CDR3 is made up of 18 amino acids. Germline V CDR1 and CDR2: SEHNR, FQNEAQ (reference sequence). The CDR3 loop reads CASSLGPRIHLGANVLTF. The DNA of the CDR3 is TGTGCCAGCAGCTTAGGCCCTAGGATCCACTTGGGGGCCAACGTCCTGACTTTC. The full variable domain, completed using reference TRBV7-9 and TRBJ2-6, is DTGVSQNPRHKITKRGQNVTFRCDPISEHNRLYWYRQTLGQGPEFLTYFQNEAQLEKSRLLSDRFSAERPKGSFSTLEIQRTEQGDSAMYLCASSLGPRIHLGANVLTFGAGSRLTVL.

The rearrangement uses TRBV14 and TRBJ1-1; D possibly corresponds to TRBD1 (5 bases). The CDR3 extends over 14 amino acids. Germline V gene lookup returns CDR1 SGHDN and CDR2 FVKESK. V lost 4 bases and J 3 bases, leaving 12 bases between the germline ends. As DNA, the CDR3 is TGTGCCAGCAGCCCAAGACAGAAATACACTGAAGCTTTCTTT. Amino acid sequence: CASSPRQKYTEAFF.

V is TRBV23-1 and J is TRBJ2-7, with D perhaps TRBD2 (5 bases). TRBV23-1 belongs to the ORF category, with a function that is uncertain. CDR3 length equals 13 residues. Trimming cost V 4 bases and J 0 bases, with 7 bases left between them. CDR3 amino acids: CASSPTSSYEQYF. In DNA, the CDR3 is TGCGCCAGCAGTCCAACTAGCTCCTACGAGCAGTACTTC.

This clone was found once. This chain links TRBV11-2 with TRBJ2-7; D perhaps matches TRBD2 (5 bases). CDR3 length: 13 residues. V lost 5 bases to trimming and J lost 4 bases, with 12 bases between them. In germline, CDR1 is SGHAT, CDR2 FQNNGV. CDR3 coding DNA: TGTGCCAGCAGCCCTTTGCGGACTTACGAGCAGTACTTC. Translation: CASSPLRTYEQYF.

This clone was detected a few times. The chain has TRBV18 and TRBJ2-5, with 7 bases fitting TRBD1. V shed 2 bases, J shed 5 bases, and the junction held 2 bases outside the gene matches. The germline V gene encodes CDR1 KGHSH and CDR2 LQKENI. This CDR3 spans 13 amino acids. The CDR3 region has the DNA TGTGCCAGCTCACCATCGGGACAGGAGACCCAGTACTTC. Translated: CASSPSGQETQYF.

The chain combines TRBV27 with TRBJ2-2, with 10 bases lining up with TRBD2. CDR1 is MNHEY and CDR2 is SMNVEV in the germline V gene (reference sequence). V lost 0 bases, J lost 5 bases, and 9 bases stayed unmatched. This CDR3 spans 18 amino acids. CDR3 nucleotide sequence: TGTGCCAGCAGTTTATCTGCACTAGCGGGAAGGGTTACCGGGGAGCTGTTTTTT. It is translated as CASSLSALAGRVTGELFF.

By frequency in the sample, this clone is medium-sized. This sequence joins TRBV6-4 and TRBJ2-2; no firm D call. There are 12 residues in the CDR3. Germline CDR1 reads MRHNA; CDR2 reads SNTAGT. Deletions cut 5 bases from V and 5 bases from J, with 6 bases between. CDR3 DNA sequence: TGTGCCAGCAGTAACAAGACCGGGGAGCTGTTTTTT. It is translated as CASSNKTGELFF.

The chain joins TRBV27 to TRBJ1-4; D is unresolved. This CDR3 has 12 residues. V lost 5 bases to trimming and J lost 12 bases, with 13 bases between them. The germline V gene encodes CDR1 MNHEY and CDR2 SMNVEV (reference sequence). The CDR3 region has the DNA TGTGCCAGCAGTCCCCTCCGCGGGGAACTGTTTTTT. Its translation: CASSPLRGELFF.

The chain links TRBV6-5 to TRBJ2-3, with 11 nucleotides matching TRBD2. Germline CDR1 and CDR2: MNHEY and SVGAGI. The CDR3 length is 16 residues. Germline trimming cut 2 bases from V and 5 bases from J; bases unmatched to any gene: 6. The CDR3 protein is CASSYILAGEEDTQYF. CDR3 nucleotide sequence: TGTGCCAGCAGTTACATACTAGCGGGAGAGGAAGATACGCAGTATTTT.

The J gene is TRBJ2-2, the V gene TRBV19, with 8 bases matching TRBD2. J was trimmed by 4 bases and V by 7 bases; bases with no gene match: 5. This CDR3 contains 14 residues. CDR1 LNHDA and CDR2 SQIVND come from the germline V gene (reference sequence). The CDR3 coding sequence is TGTGCCAGTATGGCCCGGGAGGGCACCGGGGAGCTGTTTTTT. It specifies CASMAREGTGELFF.

This chain links TRBV18 with TRBJ1-5; 9 bases agree with TRBD1. The CDR3 consists of 14 residues. Germline V gene sequence: CDR1 KGHSH, CDR2 LQKENI. The trim removed 4 bases at V and 5 bases at J, leaving 3 bases unmatched. In DNA, the CDR3 is TGTGCCAGCTCACGGGACAGGGACGATCAGCCCCAGCATTTT. Protein sequence: CASSRDRDDQPQHF. The variable domain in full, completed from reference TRBV18 and TRBJ1-5, reads NAGVMQNPRHLVRRRGQEARLRCSPMKGHSHVYWYRQLPEEGLKFMVYLQKENIIDESGMPKERFSAEFPKEGPSILRIQQVVRGDSAAYFCASSRDRDDQPQHFGDGTRLSIL.

The chain joins TRBV7-3 to TRBJ2-5; TRBD2 matches at 8 bases. This CDR3 region has 15 residues. With 5 bases clipped from V and 10 bases from J, the junction kept 15 bases outside the gene matches. Germline V gene sequence: CDR1 SGHTA, CDR2 FQGTGA. CDR3 sequence reads: CASSLGLAGSDNQYF. The CDR3 region has the DNA TGTGCCAGCAGCCTCGGACTAGCCGGATCCGATAACCAGTACTTC.

This clone was observed a few times. The chain combines TRBV7-9 with TRBJ2-7; TRBD1 matches 11 bases. V was clipped by 2 bases and J by 5 bases; unmatched bases: 8. CDR3 size: 16 residues. CDR1 SEHNR and CDR2 FQNEAQ come from the germline V gene (reference sequence). In DNA form, the CDR3 reads TGTGCCAGCAGCTTACTCCCGGGACAGGGGGTGGACGAGCAGTACTTC. This translates into CASSLLPGQGVDEQYF. Using reference TRBV7-9 and TRBJ2-7 for the parts outside the CDR3, the full variable domain is DTGVSQNPRHKITKRGQNVTFRCDPISEHNRLYWYRQTLGQGPEFLTYFQNEAQLEKSRLLSDRFSAERPKGSFSTLEIQRTEQGDSAMYLCASSLLPGQGVDEQYFGPGTRLTVT.

This clone was seen more than once but under ten times. V gene TRBV5-4 combines with J gene TRBJ1-1; D gene ambiguous. CDR1 and CDR2 from the germline V gene are SGHNT and YYREEE (reference sequence). Trimming pared 0 bases from V and 4 bases from J, leaving 10 bases between. There are 14 residues in the CDR3. In nucleotides, the CDR3 is TGTGCCAGCAGCTTGGACAGTTCGAGCACTGAAGCTTTCTTT. Translation: CASSLDSSSTEAFF. The variable domain in full, with the rest retrieved from reference TRBV5-4 and TRBJ1-1, is ETGVTQSPTHLIKTRGQQVTLRCSSQSGHNTVSWYQQALGQGPQFIFQYYREEENGRGNFPPRFSGLQFPNYSSELNVNALELDDSALYLCASSLDSSSTEAFFGQGTRLTVV.

This chain links TRBV5-6 with TRBJ1-3; 9 positions match TRBD1. The ends lost 1 base at V and 4 bases at J; junction bases unmatched: 6. The CDR3 is 16 residues long. Per germline, CDR1 SGHDT and CDR2 YYEEEE. The CDR3 nucleotides read TGTGCCAGCAGCTTGTTAACAGGGGGCTACGGAAACACCATATATTTT. Its translation: CASSLLTGGYGNTIYF.

The chain links TRBV7-6 to TRBJ2-7; 8 nucleotides match TRBD1. The CDR3 is made up of 16 amino acids. CDR1 SGHVS and CDR2 FNYEAQ come from the germline V gene. The ends lost 1 base at V and 3 bases at J; junction bases unmatched: 8. CDR3 loop: CASSLVAGGVYYEQYF. The CDR3 nucleotides read TGTGCCAGCAGCTTAGTGGCAGGGGGCGTCTACTACGAGCAGTACTTC.

The chain joins TRBV19 to TRBJ1-4, with 10 bases lining up with TRBD1. The CDR3 runs 15 residues. V lost 5 bases, J lost 8 bases, and 8 bases stayed unmatched. Germline V CDR1 and CDR2: LNHDA, SQIVND (reference sequence). The CDR3: CASSADRGRKEKLFF. The CDR3 nucleotides are TGTGCCAGTAGTGCCGACAGGGGGCGGAAGGAAAAACTGTTTTTT.

V and J are TRBV7-2 and TRBJ2-1, with TRBD2 matching 10 bases. There are 16 residues in the CDR3. With V trimmed by 1 base and J by 7 bases, 7 bases remained unmatched. The germline gives CDR1 SGHTA, CDR2 FQGNSA. This CDR3 reads CASSLGAGGPWNEQFF. CDR3 DNA: TGTGCCAGCAGCTTAGGAGCGGGAGGGCCGTGGAATGAGCAGTTCTTC. Drawing the rest from reference TRBV7-2 and TRBJ2-1, the complete variable domain is GAGVSQSPSNKVTEKGKDVELRCDPISGHTALYWYRQSLGQGLEFLIYFQGNSAPDKSGLPSDRFSAERTGGSVSTLTIQRTQQEDSAVYLCASSLGAGGPWNEQFFGPGTRLTVL.

The sample holds one count of this clone. This chain uses TRBV5-1 with TRBJ2-2; D possibly corresponds to TRBD2 (5 bases). Germline-derived CDR1 and CDR2 are SGHRS and YFSETQ. This CDR3 is built from 11 residues. V was pared by 6 bases and J by 12 bases, with 12 bases between. The CDR3 nucleotides read TGCGCCAGCAAGGAGGAAGGGAAGCTGTTTTTT. It yields the protein CASKEEGKLFF.

The rearrangement joins TRBV7-8 to TRBJ1-1, with 9 bases that match TRBD1. This CDR3 is built from 14 residues. The V gene's germline CDR1 is SGHVS and CDR2 FQNEAQ. The V gene end was trimmed by 5 bases and the J gene end by 1 base; junction bases not matched to a gene: 2. The DNA for the CDR3 is TGTGCCAGCAGCATGGGACAGGGGAACACTGAAGCTTTCTTT. This sequence encodes CASSMGQGNTEAFF.

This clone was observed once. The chain joins TRBV7-2 to TRBJ2-5; TRBD1 matches at 8 bases. After removal of 3 bases from V and 5 bases from J, the junction contained 8 bases not matched to a gene. This CDR3 is built from 15 residues. Per the germline V gene, CDR1 is SGHTA and CDR2 is FQGNSA. CDR3 nucleotides: TGTGCCAGCAGCTTTCCTGGCAGGGGGCGCGAGACCCAGTACTTC. Amino acid sequence: CASSFPGRGRETQYF.

This rearrangement joins TRBV6-5 to TRBJ2-3; 7 bases line up with TRBD1. In germline, CDR1 is MNHEY, CDR2 SVGAGI. The CDR3 is 11 residues long. Trimming at V came to 6 bases and at J to 8 bases, leaving 2 bases not matched to a gene. The CDR3 here is CASRTGSTQYF. In nucleotides, the CDR3 is TGTGCCAGCAGGACAGGGAGTACGCAGTATTTT.

J is TRBJ1-2 and V is TRBV15; 12 bases are shared with TRBD1. Looked up from germline, CDR1 is LNHNV and CDR2 is YYDKDF (reference sequence). The CDR3 has 16 residues. V gave up 4 bases and J gave up 8 bases; unmatched junction bases: 11. CDR3 DNA sequence: TGTGCCACCAGCATTGGACCGGGACAGGGGGCTCCCGGCTACACCTTC. Translation gives CATSIGPGQGAPGYTF.

This clone was detected a few times. The chain employs TRBV7-3 and TRBJ1-1; no definite D call. The CDR3 runs to 13 residues. The germline V gene encodes CDR1 SGHTA and CDR2 FQGTGA. V was shortened by 5 bases and J by 0 bases, with 7 bases between the two germline ends. The CDR3, as DNA: TGTGCCAGCAGCCAACACGTGAACACTGAAGCTTTCTTT. Protein sequence: CASSQHVNTEAFF.

Comments on this clone: This sample also contains other DNA sequences that code for the same CDR3. This chain connects TRBV5-1 to TRBJ1-2, with D possibly being TRBD1 (5 bases). This CDR3 is built from 13 residues. Germline V gene data show CDR1 as SGHRS and CDR2 as YFSETQ. With 4 bases removed from V and 4 bases from J, the gap between germline ends came to 11 bases. Here the CDR3 reads CASSLSGIYGYTF. CDR3 sequence (DNA): TGCGCCAGCAGCCTCTCAGGGATCTATGGCTACACCTTC.

The chain joins TRBV2 to TRBJ1-1, with D perhaps TRBD1 (5 bases). The V and J ends lost 7 bases and 5 bases respectively, with 14 bases between them. Germline CDR1 and CDR2: SNHLY and FYNNEI. This CDR3 contains 13 residues. In DNA, the CDR3 is TGTGCCAGCACCGAAGGGGTGGGAACTGAAGCTTTCTTT. It is translated as CASTEGVGTEAFF.